This T cell receptor (beta chain) was captured in a study of immune evolution from preneoplasia to lung adenocarcinoma. Points from the study as a whole: Normal lung had the highest top T cell clone frequencies. Later-stage lesions appeared to have more T cells, more diversity, less clonality.

Of note for this clone: Its antigen is not identified.

Assay used: immunoSEQ multiplex PCR; TCRdb lists only in-frame clones, some missing. The sample gives under 8,000 clones, about 80% of which show up once; approximately 3% is in the top ten. After pathologic assessment, macro-dissection selected premalignant or tumor cells for extraction. Germline V CDR1 and CDR2: SQVTM, ANQGSEA. Trimming cost V 1 base and J 6 bases, with 13 bases left between them. There are 13 residues in the CDR3. The source of this sequence is a person aged 70 to 80 with lung adenocarcinoma. This chain links TRBV29-1 with TRBJ2-7; possibly TRBD1 or TRBD2 for D (5 bases each). Material for sequencing was FFPE minimally invasive lung adenocarcinoma tissue. The CDR3 loop is CSVEGARGVEQYF. Here the CDR3 DNA reads TGCAGCGTTGAAGGGGCCAGAGGGGTCGAGCAGTACTTC.